This T cell receptor beta chain was captured in a study of shared clonotypes between healthy human individuals (dated by TCRdb to 2019 to 2021). At the level of the whole study: The cohort comprised two women and a few men aged 18 to 49 years. Per donor, three plates each were used for CD4 naive and CD4 memory, two for CD8 naive, and one for CD8 memory. To increase sequencing depth and limit assay-specific biases, different laboratories used diverse techniques to prepare libraries and sequence TCR repertoires. Leukapheresis yielded between about 0.94 and 9 billion PBMCs per donor. Blood TCR repertoires of about five healthy adults were deeply sequenced to estimate repertoire size and the extent of clonotype sharing between individuals. The investigation overall reported the following: Around 5% of naive CD4, roughly 3.5% of naive CD8, roughly 2.4% of memory CD4, and over 0.35% of memory CD8 clonotypes were shared across four donors. Compared with non-shared clonotypes, clonotypes shared by all four sorted-subset donors had higher generation probabilities. The small number of donors limited the genetic and exposure-history diversity represented. Sampling was restricted to blood, and TCR repertoires in tissues likely differ from the TCR repertoires found in blood. Based on pairwise subsampling, the degree of clonotype sharing among donors was expected to be affected by sequencing depth. Even with the large sequencing depth, rarefaction of the sorted-subset datasets indicated that sequencing was incomplete. Larger estimated clonotype richness was generally found for naive subsets than for memory subsets.

Via the germline V gene (reference sequence), CDR1 is LNHDA and CDR2 SQIVND. V sheds 6 bases and J sheds 6 bases, leaving 7 bases between their ends. The CDR3 contains 11 residues, cysteine and phenylalanine counted. Kept here is only the CDR3 DNA, which spans 33 bases and is read in frame from base 1. TCR CDR3 regions were amplified from genomic DNA by multiplex PCR using the deep immunoSEQ assay. Extracted genomic DNA from each cell subset was distributed evenly across all wells of several immunoSEQ 96-well plates, and each plate was treated as a replicate. For sorted subsets, roughly 200 ng of genomic DNA, equivalent to some 30,000 T cell genomes, went into each replicate PCR. Purified libraries were measured with a Qubit 3.0 fluorometer, size-checked on a Bioanalyzer 2100, and measured again with the KAPA Library Quantification kit. Each immunoSEQ 96-well plate was sequenced on its own single-read 150-cycle Illumina NextSeq 550 flow cell. Under the source paper's analysis protocol: Because the immunoSEQ output included only junctional sequences and no quality scores, the filtering could not be the same as the filtering used for full-length reads. To assign V/J genes and CDR3, sequences were annotated using PyIR, a Python wrapper for IgBLAST v1.9, with IMGT germline references. Reads with weak V/J assignments (E-value above 1e-6), missing CDR3, stop codons, out-of-frame junctions, or ambiguous translated residues were removed. V3J clonotypes were defined by identical inferred V gene, J gene, and CDR3 amino acid sequence. To compute the percentage overlap between repertoires, the number of shared unique clonotypes was divided by the size of the smaller repertoire. Three approaches were used to assess repertoire richness: RTK rarefaction, the Chao1 estimator, and Recon v2.1 estimates of unobserved clonotypes. Generation probabilities were computed with OLGA for all TCRbeta clonotypes obtained by the gDNA method from a few donors. TCRdb limited this immuneACCESS table to in-frame rearrangements with V and J called. A share of clones is missing; checked studies link under half to unresolved V genes, and the rest is unexplained. D and trimming were read from the DNA, whereas the V and J calls and clone size are those reported in that table. The sample data list roughly 640,000 clones, and around two thirds of these were observed just once. The top ten clonotypes cover approximately 1.6% of the sample.

Donors were healthy HIV-negative adults with no recently reported acute infections or vaccinations. All donors were Caucasian adults living in Nashville, Tennessee, USA. CD4+ T cells were enriched by magnetic negative selection, after which naive cells were positively selected on CD45RA and the negative fraction was taken as the memory subset. Blood was obtained by leukapheresis, after which PBMCs were separated by Ficoll-Histopaque density gradient centrifugation and cryopreserved in liquid nitrogen vapor phase. Analytical flow cytometry was used to check the purity and quantity of every magnetically sorted T cell population. From each sorted fraction, genomic DNA was isolated and quantified by UV absorbance on a Nanodrop 2000c. As regards this clone: Which antigen it targets is not known. Base qualities are not provided; no much larger clone lies one nucleotide away.

This receptor chain uses TRBV19 and TRBJ2-3; the D gene lacks a confident call. The sequence was collected from a young woman in good health. The material sequenced was memory CD4+ T cells sorted from blood. Taken with the paper, the label for cell subset or site translates to: CD45RA-negative fraction. In nucleotides, the sequence is TGTGCCAGTAGGGTTGGCGATACGCAGTATTTT. This translates into CASRVGDTQYF. The entire variable domain, with the stretches around the CDR3 drawn from the reference TRBV19 and TRBJ2-3 proteins, is DGGITQSPKYLFRKEGQNVTLSCEQNLNHDAMYWYRQDPGQGLRLIYYSQIVNDFQKGDIAEGYSVSREKKESFPLTVTSAQKNPTAFYLCASRVGDTQYFGPGTRLTVL.